This T cell receptor (beta chain) was sequenced for a study of blood T cells in healthy people across ages. Overall study results and limits: Diversity estimates from one million T cells were considered underestimates.

Trimming left V 3 bases short and J 3 bases short, with 10 bases between. This CDR3 region has 14 residues. Germline lookup yields CDR1 SNHLY and CDR2 FYNNEI. Combining a sample-barcoded 5' primer with a J-beta primer mix, a second PCR ran for roughly 6 to 12 cycles. Via MiXCR, TCRdb re-called the 5' RACE reads, giving one row per CDR3 protein. The sample lists approximately 1.5 million distinct CDR3 sequences; 30% to 40% were seen once. This clonotype has only a few counts. The antigen remains undetermined. This receptor was identified in a woman under 40 in good health. Source material: blood. V usage is TRBV2 and J usage is TRBJ2-3; D possibly corresponds to TRBD2 (6 bases). The CDR3 protein is CASSENAGTDTQYF. The CDR3 coding sequence is TGTGCCAGCAGTGAGAACGCGGGAACAGATACGCAGTATTTT. The variable domain in full, completed from reference TRBV2 and TRBJ2-3, reads EPEVTQTPSHQVTQMGQEVILRCVPISNHLYFYWYRQILGQKVEFLVSFYNNEISEKSEIFDDQFSVERPDGSNFTLKIRSTKLEDSAMYFCASSENAGTDTQYFGPGTRLTVL.